Shown below are 15 T cell receptor beta chains from a single sample sequenced in a study of Graves' ophthalmopathy and Graves' hyperthyroidism. TCR beta CDR3 amplification used RNA transcripts. RT-PCR with HTBI primers came first, then second-round multiplex PCR. Each CDR3 protein is one row after TCRdb ran MiXCR on the multiplex PCR reads. In the table there are just over 600,000 distinct CDR3 sequences, 20% to 25% of which are singletons. The sequenced sample was peripheral blood. The receptors come from a woman under 30 with stable Graves' hyperthyroidism. Some clones in this sample may be carry-over from other donors' samples.

This chain joins TRBV12-3 or TRBV12-4 and TRBJ2-7; maybe TRBD1 (5 bases). The V end was cut by 7 bases, the J end by 1 base, with 11 bases between. The CDR3 consists of 13 residues. Written as DNA, the CDR3 is TGTGCCAGCACCGATCGACAGTCCTACGAGCAGTACTTC. This gives the protein CASTDRQSYEQYF.

The genes are TRBV5-1 and TRBJ2-5, with 9 positions matching TRBD2. Losses at the gene ends were 4 bases for V and 5 bases for J; bases not matched to a gene: 12. CDR1 SGHRS and CDR2 YFSETQ come from the germline V gene. The CDR3 has 16 amino acids. The CDR3 DNA reads TGCGCCAGCAGCCAGTTCCCAGCGGGAGGAGACGAGACCCAGTACTTC. It specifies CASSQFPAGGDETQYF.

This clonotype was detected many times. The chain is built from TRBV7-2 and TRBJ2-7, with D possibly TRBD2 on 7 matching bases. The CDR3 is made up of 15 amino acids. Germline assignment: CDR1 SGHTA and CDR2 FQGNSA. V was shortened by 0 bases and J by 5 bases, with 14 bases between the two germline ends. The CDR3 DNA reads as TGTGCCAGCAGCTTAGCGTTTGGGGGGGCCAACGAGCAGTACTTC. As protein: CASSLAFGGANEQYF.

This clonotype was observed a few times. CDR3 protein: CASTGTANTEAFF. The DNA for the CDR3 is TGCGCCAGCACCGGGACAGCGAACACTGAAGCTTTCTTT. The chain joins TRBV10-2 to TRBJ1-1; 7 nucleotides align to TRBD1. V shed 7 bases, J shed 1 base, and the junction held 3 bases outside the gene matches. This CDR3 is built from 13 residues. The germline V gene encodes CDR1 WSHSY and CDR2 SAAADI.

The chain employs TRBV12-3 or TRBV12-4 and TRBJ2-6; possible D gene TRBD2, 5 bases. Trimming cost V 1 base and J 1 base, with 8 bases left between them. This CDR3 comprises 16 residues. In DNA, the CDR3 is TGTGCCAGCAGTTTAGGAGAGGGATCTGGGGCCAACGTCCTGACTTTC. It translates to CASSLGEGSGANVLTF.

The V call is TRBV27, the J call TRBJ2-2; 14 bases line up with TRBD2. V was clipped by 7 bases and J by 4 bases; unmatched bases: 14. CDR3 length: 19 amino acids. Germline V gene data show CDR1 as MNHEY and CDR2 as SMNVEV (reference sequence). The CDR3 loop is CASTPLRTSGRPPTGELFF. The CDR3 coding sequence is TGTGCCAGCACCCCCCTCCGGACTAGCGGGAGGCCCCCCACCGGGGAGCTGTTTTTT.

As to this clonotype: The missing conserved phenylalanine or tryptophan at the end of this CDR3 makes a read error likely. This chain connects TRBV7-3 to TRBJ2-2; D gene ambiguous. Looked up from germline, CDR1 is SGHTA and CDR2 is FQGTGA. V lost 5 bases and J 4 bases, leaving 17 bases between the germline ends. The CDR3 extends over 16 amino acids. The chain's CDR3 is CASSHYLPATTGELFL. CDR3 coding DNA: TGTGCCAGCAGCCATTATCTTCCTGCAACCACCGGGGAGCTGTTTCTT.

Remarks on this clonotype: This clone may be a read error of a much larger clone one base away. V usage is TRBV20-1 and J usage is TRBJ2-7, with D maybe TRBD1 (5 bases). CDR1 is DFQATT and CDR2 is SNEGSKA in the germline V gene (reference sequence). The CDR3 runs 13 residues. CDR3 sequence (DNA): TGCAGTGCTAGAGAGGCCAGGGCTAACGAGCAGTGCTTC. Its translation: CSAREARANEQCF.

This clonotype came up many times. This sequence joins TRBV20-1 and TRBJ1-6, with TRBD1 identical over 10 bases. The germline V gene encodes CDR1 DFQATT and CDR2 SNEGSKA (reference sequence). V shed 3 bases, J shed 7 bases, and the junction held 9 bases outside the gene matches. The CDR3 loop spans 16 amino acids. The CDR3: CSARPGTGVENSPLHF. The CDR3 coding sequence is TGCAGTGCTAGGCCCGGGACAGGGGTGGAAAATTCACCCCTCCACTTT.

This clonotype came up many times. The chain joins TRBV30 to TRBJ1-1, with 9 positions matching TRBD1. The germline V gene encodes CDR1 GTSNPN and CDR2 SVGIG (reference sequence). The junction had 6 bases not matched to a gene; V was cut back by 3 bases and J by 1 base. The CDR3 loop spans 15 amino acids. CDR3 protein: CAWRNRGLGNTEAFF. Here the CDR3 DNA reads TGTGCCTGGAGGAACAGGGGGCTGGGGAACACTGAAGCTTTCTTT.

This clonotype came up many times. CDR3 DNA: TGTGCCACCTCCCCCTTACTAGCGGGGGTTGACGAGCAGTACTTC. Translating it yields CATSPLLAGVDEQYF. This chain links TRBV10-3 with TRBJ2-7, with 11 bases fitting TRBD2. The J segment lost 5 bases and the V segment lost 10 bases, leaving 13 bases of the junction unmatched. This CDR3 is 15 amino acids long. Looked up from germline, CDR1 is ENHRY and CDR2 is SYGVKD.

In its sample, this clonotype was seen many times. The rearrangement joins TRBV12-3 or TRBV12-4 to TRBJ1-6; D unclear. V was trimmed by 6 bases and J by 10 bases, leaving 10 bases between them. The CDR3 totals 12 residues. The CDR3 DNA reads TGTGCCAGCAGCCAGACCGGCTCACCCCTCCACTTT. This encodes CASSQTGSPLHF.

This clonotype has a count of ten or more. V is TRBV11-1 and J is TRBJ2-7; D call uncertain. V was pared by 3 bases and J by 7 bases, with 16 bases between. The CDR3 sequence is 14 residues long. Per the germline V gene, CDR1 is SGHAT and CDR2 is FQDESV (reference sequence). The CDR3 reads CASSLRDTTIEQYF. CDR3 bases: TGTGCCAGCAGCTTGCGAGACACGACCATAGAGCAGTACTTC.

This clonotype was seen a few times. The chain is built from TRBV5-6 and TRBJ2-7; no reliable D call. Looked up from germline, CDR1 is SGHDT and CDR2 is YYEEEE. The CDR3 has 14 residues. V was clipped by 4 bases and J by 1 base, with 12 bases between them. Written as DNA, the CDR3 is TGTGCCAGCAGCCGACTTCTACGGTCCTACGAGCAGTACTTC. Translation: CASSRLLRSYEQYF. Combining the CDR3 with reference TRBV5-6 and TRBJ2-7 gives the whole variable domain DAGVTQSPTHLIKTRGQQVTLRCSPKSGHDTVSWYQQALGQGPQFIFQYYEEEERQRGNFPDRFSGHQFPNYSSELNVNALLLGDSALYLCASSRLLRSYEQYFGPGTRLTVT.

The V call is TRBV4-1, the J call TRBJ1-1, with a tentative D call TRBD1 (5 bases). This CDR3 comprises 12 residues. Germline CDR1 and CDR2: MGHRA and YSYEKL. The V end was cut by 4 bases, the J end by 10 bases, with 13 bases between. CDR3 loop: CASSPGRGGAFF. DNA of the CDR3: TGCGCCAGCAGCCCGGGAAGGGGAGGAGCTTTCTTT.